This TCR beta chain derives from a study of T cells after yellow fever vaccination. Looking at the study overall: Using CD3, CD45RA, CCR7 and CD95, the EM, EMRA, CM and Tscm memory subsets were sorted.

Points from the study as a whole: It was the secondary response that reached its peak faster, day 5 versus 15, but it was weaker. The booster saw the reappearance of most primary-vaccination clones (96% CD4, 80% to 90% CD8).

Generation of TCR cDNA used 5'RACE template switching (which added a universal primer site and UMIs). Each CDR3 protein is one row after TCRdb ran MiXCR on the 5' RACE reads. Of about 27,000 distinct CDR3 sequences listed, 4.5% are singletons. CDR1 and CDR2 from the germline V gene are MDHEN and SYDVKM. J was trimmed by 2 bases and V by 3 bases; bases with no gene match: 4. The CDR3 length is 15 residues. This clonotype was counted ten times or more. Source: PBMCs, either bulk or a sorted T-cell subset (CD4+, CD8+, memory, or dextramer-sorted; not recorded which), taken on the day of the yellow fever booster vaccination. The source of this sequence is a man between 18 and 29 years old who received the YFV17D yellow fever vaccine. The V gene is TRBV28, the J gene TRBJ2-3; TRBD2 aligns across 8 bases. This CDR3 reads CASSFSSGATDTQYF. As DNA, the CDR3 is TGTGCCAGCAGTTTTAGTAGCGGGGCCACAGATACGCAGTATTTT. The whole variable domain, remainder taken from reference TRBV28 and TRBJ2-3, is DVKVTQSSRYLVKRTGEKVFLECVQDMDHENMFWYRQDPGLGLRLIYFSYDVKMKEKGDIPEGYSVSREKKERFSLILESASTNQTSMYLCASSFSSGATDTQYFGPGTRLTVL.